This T cell receptor (beta chain) was found in a study of T cells in localized non-small cell lung cancer. Study-wide findings and caveats: Uninvolved adjacent lung showed peak T cell clonality, exceeding tumor.

V lost 3 bases to trimming and J lost 9 bases; unmatched junction nucleotides: 5. The CDR3 is made up of 14 amino acids. Germline V gives CDR1 SGHNT, CDR2 YENEEA. Relative to its sample, this clone is medium-sized (0.01 to 0.1%). The antigen remains unidentified. The protocol was immunoSEQ multiplex PCR, while the TCRdb copy is restricted to in-frame clones and leaves out a portion. The top ten clones hold about 5.5% of a sample with 3,000 to 4,000 clones, roughly a fifth of them seen once. The TCR sequence derives from a female donor of 60 years or more with stage II lung adenocarcinoma. Sample: lung tumor tissue, taken before any cancer treatment. The chain is built from TRBV11-3 and TRBJ2-1, with TRBD2 matching over 10 bases. The CDR3 loop reads CASSFSGGRREQFF. The CDR3 region has the DNA TGTGCCAGCAGCTTTAGCGGGGGGCGGCGTGAGCAGTTCTTC.